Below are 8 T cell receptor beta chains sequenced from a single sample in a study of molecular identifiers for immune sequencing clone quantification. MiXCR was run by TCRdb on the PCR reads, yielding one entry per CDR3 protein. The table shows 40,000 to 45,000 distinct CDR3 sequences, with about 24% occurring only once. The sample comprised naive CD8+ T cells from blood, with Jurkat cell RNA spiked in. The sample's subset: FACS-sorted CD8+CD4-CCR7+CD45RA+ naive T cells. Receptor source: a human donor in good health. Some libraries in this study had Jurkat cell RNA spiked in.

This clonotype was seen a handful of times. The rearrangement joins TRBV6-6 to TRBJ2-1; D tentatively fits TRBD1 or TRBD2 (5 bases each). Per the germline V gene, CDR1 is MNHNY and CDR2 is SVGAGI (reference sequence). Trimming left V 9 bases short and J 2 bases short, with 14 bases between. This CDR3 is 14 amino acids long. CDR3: CASTGQGPYNEQFF. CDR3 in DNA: TGTGCCAGTACGGGGCAGGGACCCTACAATGAGCAGTTCTTC.

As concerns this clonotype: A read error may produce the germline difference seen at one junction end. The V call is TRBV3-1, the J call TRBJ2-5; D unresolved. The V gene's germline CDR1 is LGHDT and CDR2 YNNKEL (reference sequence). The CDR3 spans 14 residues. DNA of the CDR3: TGTACCAGCAGCCCAGTGGCAGACCCAGAGACCCAGTACTTC. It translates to CTSSPVADPETQYF.

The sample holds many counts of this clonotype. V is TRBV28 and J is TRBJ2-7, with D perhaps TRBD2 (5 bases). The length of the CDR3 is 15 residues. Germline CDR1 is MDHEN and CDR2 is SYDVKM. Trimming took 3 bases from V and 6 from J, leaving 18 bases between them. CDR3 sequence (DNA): TGTGCCAGCAGTTTTGGTCTAGCCACCCGAGGCGAGCAGTACTTC. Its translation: CASSFGLATRGEQYF.

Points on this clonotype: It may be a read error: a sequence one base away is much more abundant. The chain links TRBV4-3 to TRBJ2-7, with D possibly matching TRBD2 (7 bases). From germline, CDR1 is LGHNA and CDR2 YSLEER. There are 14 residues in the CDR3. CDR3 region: CASSQAVTGRERYF. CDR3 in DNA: TGCGCCAGCAGCCAAGCCGTCACAGGGAGGGAGCGGTACTTC.

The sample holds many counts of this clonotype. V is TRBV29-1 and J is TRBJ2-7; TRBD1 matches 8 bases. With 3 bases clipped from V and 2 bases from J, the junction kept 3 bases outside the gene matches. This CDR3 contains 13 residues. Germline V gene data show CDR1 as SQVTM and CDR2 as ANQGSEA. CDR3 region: CSVEDRDPYEQYF. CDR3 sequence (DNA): TGCAGCGTTGAGGACAGGGATCCCTACGAGCAGTACTTC.

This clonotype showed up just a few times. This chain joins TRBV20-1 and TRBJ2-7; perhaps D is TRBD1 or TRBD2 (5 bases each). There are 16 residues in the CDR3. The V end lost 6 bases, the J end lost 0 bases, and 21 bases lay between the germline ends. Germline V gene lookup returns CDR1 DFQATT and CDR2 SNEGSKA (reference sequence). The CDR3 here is CSAHLRGGTSSYEQYF. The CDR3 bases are TGCAGTGCCCACCTCCGGGGTGGGACGAGCTCCTACGAGCAGTACTTC.

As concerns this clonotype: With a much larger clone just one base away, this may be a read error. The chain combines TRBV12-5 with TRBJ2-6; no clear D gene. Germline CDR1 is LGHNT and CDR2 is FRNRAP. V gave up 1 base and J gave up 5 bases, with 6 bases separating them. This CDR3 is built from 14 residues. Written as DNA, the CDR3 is TGTGCTAGTGGTTTGGGGAACAGGGCCAACGTCCTGACTTTC. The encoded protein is CASGLGNRANVLTF.

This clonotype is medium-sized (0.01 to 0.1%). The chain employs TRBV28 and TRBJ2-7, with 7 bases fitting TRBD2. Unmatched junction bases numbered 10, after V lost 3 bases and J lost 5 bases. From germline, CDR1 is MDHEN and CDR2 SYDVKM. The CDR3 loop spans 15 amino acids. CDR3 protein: CASSLPAGADDEQYF. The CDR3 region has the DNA TGTGCCAGCAGTTTGCCCGCGGGAGCAGACGACGAGCAGTACTTC.